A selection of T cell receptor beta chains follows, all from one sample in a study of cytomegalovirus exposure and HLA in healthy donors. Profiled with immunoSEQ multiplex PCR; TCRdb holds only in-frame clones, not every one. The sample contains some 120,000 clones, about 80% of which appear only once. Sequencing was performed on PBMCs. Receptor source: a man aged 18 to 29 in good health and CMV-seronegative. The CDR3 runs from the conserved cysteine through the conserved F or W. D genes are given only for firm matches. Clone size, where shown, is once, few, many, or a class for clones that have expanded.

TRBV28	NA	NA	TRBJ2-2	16	CASKTIQGRGTGELFF	TGTGCCAGCAAGACTATCCAGGGCAGGGGCACCGGGGAGCTGTTTTTT
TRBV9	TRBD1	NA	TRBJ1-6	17	CASSGPIAGGNNSPLHF	TGTGCCAGCAGCGGCCCCATCGCAGGGGGGAATAATTCACCCCTCCACTTT
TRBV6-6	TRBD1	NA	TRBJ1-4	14	CASSWDRGGEKLFF	TGTGCCAGCAGTTGGGACAGGGGAGGTGAAAAACTGTTTTTT
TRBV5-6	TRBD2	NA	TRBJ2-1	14	CASSSGTSYNEQFF	TGTGCCAGCAGCTCCGGGACTAGCTACAATGAGCAGTTCTTC
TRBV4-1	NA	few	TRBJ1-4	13	CASSPGTIEKLFF	TGCGCCAGCAGCCCTGGGACAATAGAAAAACTGTTTTTT
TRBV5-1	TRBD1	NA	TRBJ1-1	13	CASSSTPGQEAFF	TGCGCCAGCAGCTCAACCCCGGGACAGGAAGCTTTCTTT
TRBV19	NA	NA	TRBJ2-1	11	CASRAGNEQFF	TGTGCCAGTAGGGCGGGCAATGAGCAGTTCTTC
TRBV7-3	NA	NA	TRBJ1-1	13	CASSSGMNTEAFF	TGTGCCAGCAGCTCAGGCATGAACACTGAAGCTTTCTTT
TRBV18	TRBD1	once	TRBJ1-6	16	CASSLGTAKINSPLHF	TGTGCCAGCTCACTCGGGACAGCAAAGATTAATTCACCCCTCCACTTT
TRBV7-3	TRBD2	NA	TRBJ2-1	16	CASSLSGVAGDYEQFF	TGTGCCAGCAGCTTAAGTGGGGTAGCGGGAGATTATGAGCAGTTCTTC
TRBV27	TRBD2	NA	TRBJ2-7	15	CASRTLAEAWYEQYF	TGTGCCAGCAGGACACTAGCGGAGGCTTGGTACGAGCAGTACTTC
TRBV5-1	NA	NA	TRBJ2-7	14	CASSLLPISYEQYF	TGCGCCAGCAGCTTGTTACCCATTAGCTACGAGCAGTACTTC
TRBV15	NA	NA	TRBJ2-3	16	CATSRVSSLLTDTQYF	TGTGCCACCAGCAGGGTTAGCAGTTTGCTCACAGATACGCAGTATTTT
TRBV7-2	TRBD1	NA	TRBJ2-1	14	CASSTRDRRREQFF	TGTGCCAGCAGCACCAGGGACAGGAGGCGGGAGCAGTTCTTC
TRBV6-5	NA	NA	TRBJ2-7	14	CASSSQGGGYEQYF	TGTGCCAGCAGCTCACAAGGGGGGGGGTACGAGCAGTACTTC
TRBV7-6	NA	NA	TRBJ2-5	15	CASSPAHLTGETQYF	TGTGCCAGCAGCCCCGCCCATTTGACGGGGGAGACCCAGTACTTC
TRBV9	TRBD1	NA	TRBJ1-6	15	CASTTGGRDNSPLHF	TGTGCCAGCACCACAGGGGGCAGGGATAATTCACCCCTCCACTTT
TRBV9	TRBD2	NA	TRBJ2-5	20	CASSAGTSGRRLSSQETQYF	TGTGCCAGCAGCGCCGGGACTAGCGGGAGGAGGCTGTCCTCCCAAGAGACCCAGTACTTC
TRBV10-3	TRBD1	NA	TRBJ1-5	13	CATTTGEYQPQHF	TGTGCCACCACGACAGGGGAGTATCAGCCCCAGCATTTT
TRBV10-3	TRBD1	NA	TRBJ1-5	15	CAISGTGAGNQPQHF	TGTGCCATCAGTGGCACAGGGGCGGGCAATCAGCCCCAGCATTTT
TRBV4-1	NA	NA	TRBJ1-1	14	CASSQDLVGTEAFF	TGCGCCAGCAGCCAAGATCTAGTGGGCACTGAAGCTTTCTTT
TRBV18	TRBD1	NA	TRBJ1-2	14	CASSPGQGVEGYTF	TGTGCCAGCTCACCAGGACAGGGGGTAGAAGGCTACACCTTC
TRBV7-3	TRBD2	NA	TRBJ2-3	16	CASSSSGGGSTDTQYF	TGTGCCAGCAGCTCCTCGGGGGGTGGAAGCACAGATACGCAGTATTTT
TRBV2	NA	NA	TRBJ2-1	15	CASSEAFRQYNEQFF	TGTGCCAGCAGTGAAGCCTTTAGACAGTACAATGAGCAGTTCTTC
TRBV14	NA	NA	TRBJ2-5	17	CASSQMGTRAVQETQYF	TGTGCCAGCAGCCAGATGGGTACTAGGGCGGTCCAAGAGACCCAGTACTTC
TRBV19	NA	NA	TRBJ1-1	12	CASTSGGGGAFF	TGTGCCAGTACATCAGGAGGGGGAGGGGCTTTCTTT
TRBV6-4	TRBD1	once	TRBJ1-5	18	CARRGLGQGSLSNQPQHF	TGTGCCAGAAGGGGGCTTGGGCAGGGATCGCTCAGCAATCAGCCCCAGCATTTT
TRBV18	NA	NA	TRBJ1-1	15	CASSLQAGVNTEAFF	TGTGCCAGCTCACTGCAAGCGGGGGTGAACACTGAAGCTTTCTTT
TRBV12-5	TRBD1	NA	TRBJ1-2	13	CASGQRDRRRYTF	TGTGCTAGTGGCCAGCGGGACAGGCGACGCTACACCTTC
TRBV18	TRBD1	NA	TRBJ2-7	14	CASSPTRGSYEQYF	TGTGCCAGCTCACCAACCAGGGGGTCCTACGAGCAGTACTTC
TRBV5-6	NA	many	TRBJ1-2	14	CASSSPGGPYGYTF	TGTGCCAGCAGCTCCCCCGGGGGGCCCTATGGCTACACCTTC
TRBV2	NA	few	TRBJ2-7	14	CASIKGTGTGEQYF	TGTGCCAGCATCAAGGGCACCGGGACTGGCGAGCAGTACTTC
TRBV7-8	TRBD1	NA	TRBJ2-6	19	CASSLAGTAFYSGANVLTF	TGTGCCAGCAGCCTCGCCGGGACAGCTTTTTACTCTGGGGCCAACGTCCTGACTTTC
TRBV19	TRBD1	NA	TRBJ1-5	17	CASSIGVGTGGAQPQHF	TGTGCCAGTAGTATAGGCGTAGGGACAGGAGGAGCTCAGCCCCAGCATTTT
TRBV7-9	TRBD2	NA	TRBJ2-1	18	CASSPWGTSGGSYNEQFF	TGTGCCAGCAGCCCATGGGGGACTAGCGGGGGATCCTACAATGAGCAGTTCTTC
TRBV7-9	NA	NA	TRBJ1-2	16	CASSPTNTQGNYGYTF	TGTGCCAGCAGCCCAACGAACACTCAGGGAAACTATGGCTACACCTTC
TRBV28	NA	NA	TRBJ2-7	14	CASSLIGGAYEQYF	TGTGCCAGCAGTTTAATCGGCGGAGCCTACGAGCAGTACTTC
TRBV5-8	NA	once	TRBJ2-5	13	CASSFGSAETQYF	TGTGCCAGCAGCTTTGGAAGCGCAGAGACCCAGTACTTC
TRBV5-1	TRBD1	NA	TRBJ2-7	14	CASSLTGGTFEQYF	TGCGCCAGCAGCTTGACAGGGGGAACATTCGAGCAGTACTTC
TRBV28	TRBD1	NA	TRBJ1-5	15	CASSPGQGRNQPQHF	TGTGCCAGCAGTCCTGGACAGGGGCGCAATCAGCCCCAGCATTTT
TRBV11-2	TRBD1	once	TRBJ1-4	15	CASRRQGAVNEKLFF	TGTGCCAGCAGGCGACAGGGGGCTGTTAATGAAAAACTGTTTTTT
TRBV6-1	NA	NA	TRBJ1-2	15	CASSEWIEGVNGYTF	TGTGCCAGCAGTGAATGGATTGAAGGGGTGAATGGCTACACCTTC
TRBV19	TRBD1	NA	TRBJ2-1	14	CASKDRAAGNEQFF	TGTGCCAGTAAAGACAGGGCGGCTGGAAATGAGCAGTTCTTC
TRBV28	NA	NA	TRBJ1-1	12	CASSLSPRGAFF	TGTGCCAGCAGTTTATCCCCCAGAGGAGCTTTCTTT
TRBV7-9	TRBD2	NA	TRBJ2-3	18	CSSSLGLLAGFGTDTQYF	TGTTCCAGCAGCTTAGGTCTGCTAGCGGGATTTGGCACAGATACGCAGTATTTT
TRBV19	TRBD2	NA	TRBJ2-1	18	CASSIEGLVSGSKNEQFF	TGTGCCAGTAGTATAGAGGGGCTCGTTAGCGGGAGCAAGAATGAGCAGTTCTTC
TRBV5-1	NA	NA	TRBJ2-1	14	CASSLKESYNEQFF	TGCGCCAGCAGCTTGAAGGAGAGTTACAATGAGCAGTTCTTC
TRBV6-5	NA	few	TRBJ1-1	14	CASSYGTLNTEAFF	TGTGCCAGCAGTTACGGGACACTGAACACTGAAGCTTTCTTT
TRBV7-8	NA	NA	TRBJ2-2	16	CASSLVSRVNTGELFF	TGTGCCAGCAGCTTAGTTAGCAGGGTCAACACCGGGGAGCTGTTTTTT
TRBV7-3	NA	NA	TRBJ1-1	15	CASSPQGGLFTEAFF	TGTGCCAGCAGCCCCCAGGGAGGCCTCTTCACTGAAGCTTTCTTT
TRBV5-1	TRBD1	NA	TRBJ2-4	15	CASRFSFGQGNIQYF	TGCGCCAGCCGGTTTTCCTTCGGACAGGGGAACATTCAGTACTTC
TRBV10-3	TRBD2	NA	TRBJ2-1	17	CAISEGGTSGRKTEQFF	TGTGCCATCAGTGAGGGCGGGACTAGCGGGAGGAAGACTGAGCAGTTCTTC
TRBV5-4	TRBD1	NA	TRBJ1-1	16	CASSRLTGGSNTEAFF	TGTGCCAGCAGCCGACTGACAGGGGGGAGTAACACTGAAGCTTTCTTT
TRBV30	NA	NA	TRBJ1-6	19	CAWSPPEGRTVTYNSPLHF	TGTGCCTGGAGTCCCCCGGAGGGGCGCACCGTTACCTATAATTCACCCCTCCACTTT
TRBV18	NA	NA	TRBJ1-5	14	CASSPSGANQPQHF	TGTGCCAGCTCACCGAGTGGGGCCAATCAGCCCCAGCATTTT
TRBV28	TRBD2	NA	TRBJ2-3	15	CASSFTSGTTDTQYF	TGTGCCAGCAGTTTCACTAGCGGAACCACAGATACGCAGTATTTT
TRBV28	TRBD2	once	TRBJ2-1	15	CASSLGGRPHNEQFF	TGTGCCAGCAGTTTAGGCGGGAGGCCCCACAATGAGCAGTTCTTC
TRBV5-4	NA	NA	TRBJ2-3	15	CASSLTTQSTDTQYF	TGTGCCAGCAGCTTGACTACCCAGAGCACAGATACGCAGTATTTT
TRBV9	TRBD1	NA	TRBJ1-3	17	CASSVGGQRLSGNTIYF	TGTGCCAGCAGCGTAGGGGGACAGCGACTCTCTGGAAACACCATATATTTT